This T cell receptor beta chain was observed in a study of human T cells and chemical hapten exposure listed by TCRdb under 2021. Study-wide context: For sensitization, 2% DPC in acetone was applied to a roughly 2 cm by roughly 2 cm area of upper inner arm skin. Blood samples were taken from patients before sensitization (week 0) and then at 2, 6 and about 24 weeks after DPC sensitization. Patch testing was performed on the upper back with Finn chambers containing 0.01% DPC, and the patch tests were scored after 6 days according to International Contact Dermatitis Research Group standards. About 29 alopecia patients gave blood for TCR sequencing at one to four time points (pre-sensitization, 2, 6 and 24 weeks). The patient cohort, mostly female, included alopecia areata with under or over 50% scalp involvement, alopecia totalis and alopecia universalis. Libraries were pooled for sequencing, and variation in per-sample TCR yields was attributed mainly to small differences in library volumes within the pool. This study followed changes in the peripheral blood TCR repertoire in vivo during primary and secondary sensitization of alopecia patients to the hapten diphenylcyclopropenone (DPC). Throughout the study period of 20 to 25 weeks, patients also received therapeutic DPC doses to the scalp every week. Paper-wide results and their limitations: Compared with pre-sensitization or healthy control sets, expanded TCRs formed significantly more large CDR3 similarity clusters, which is consistent with antigen-driven responses. Alopecia, a presumed autoimmune disease, was present in all patients, so the immune response of the patients might differ from that of healthy individuals. Patch test score correlated positively with the number of PT1 expanded TCRs, reaching significance at thresholds 8, 16 and 32 but not at 4. Repeated subsampling changed both the strength of the expansion versus patch-test correlation and the threshold at which that correlation became significant. The number of TCRs above 1 in 1000 frequency did not change with DPC sensitization; there was no evidence of global repertoire structure alterations.

This clonotype was seen ten or more times. The target of this receptor is not known. Per-base qualities were not stored, and no clone one base away is much larger. Unmatched junction bases come to 12, with V trimmed by 8 bases and J by 5 bases. Taken from the germline V gene, the CDR1 and CDR2 loops are MNHEY and SVGEGT. Taken from cysteine to phenylalanine, the CDR3 has 15 residues. Only the CDR3 DNA stays, 45 bases, in frame from base 1. Receptors were amplified or captured by RACE. This sample was sequenced with a NextSeq 500. During library preparation, unique molecular identifiers were attached to individual cDNA molecules so that TCRs could be counted in a quantitative, reproducible way. For every blood RNA sample, sequencing covered both the TCR alpha and TCR beta chains. The authors' pipeline ran thus. Samples had a median of approximately 96,000 TCRs, with a range from about 23,224 to 750,000. V, J and CDR3 annotation of the TCR reads was performed with the Decombinator software suite. To make PS versus PT1 abundance plots, every sample was subsampled to the same number of TCRs (28,000). Expanded TCRs were defined as absent before sensitization and observed at least eight times at the 2-week time point. TCRdb ran its own pipeline on the public reads, namely fastp trimming at Q25 and MiXCR clone calling, and kept in-frame beta chains. Identical CDR3 protein sequences are pooled into one entry, listed with their most common genes and DNA. The V and J calls, along with clone size, are taken from TCRdb and not from the paper's own processing. In this sample the table shows 150,000 to 200,000 distinct CDR3 sequences, around 13% of which occur a single time. Of the sample, about 1.7% falls within the top ten clones.

In the paper's terms, the time point label means: patch test 1, 2 weeks after DPC sensitization. The treatment or condition tag for this specimen amounts to: therapeutic diphenylcyclopropenone sensitization with weekly scalp DPC. At every patch-test visit, the blood draw took place before the patch test was put on. To be eligible, patients had to be aged 18 to 70, diagnosed with alopecia and judged suitable for DPC therapy, while pregnant patients were excluded. Unfractionated whole blood was collected in Tempus Blood RNA tubes, and total RNA was extracted from that blood. The rearrangement combines TRBV6-2 or TRBV6-3 with TRBJ2-7, and TRBD1 aligns with 10 junction nucleotides. The sequence came from a young woman with alopecia areata. Some clones in this sample may be carry-over from other donors' samples. The sample here was whole blood, taken in connection with sensitization to the hapten diphenylcyclopropenone (DPC). CDR3 loop: CASQPTGTGEHEQYF. DNA sequence: TGTGCCAGCCAACCAACCGGGACAGGGGAACACGAGCAGTACTTC.